The 22 T cell receptor beta chains in this list originate from one sample, sequenced in a study of molecular identifiers for immune sequencing clone quantification. TCRdb re-called the PCR reads with MiXCR, one entry per CDR3 protein. The sample holds a few hundred thousand distinct CDR3 sequences, about 26% seen once. Source material: naive CD8+ T cells from blood, with Jurkat cell RNA spiked in. Specified subset: FACS-sorted CD8+CD4-CCR7+CD45RA+ naive T cells. These receptors were taken from a human donor in good health. Some libraries in this study had Jurkat cell RNA spiked in.

The chain recombines TRBV25-1 with TRBJ2-1; perhaps TRBD2 as D (5 bases). The V gene's germline CDR1 is MGHDK and CDR2 SYGVNS. The V and J ends lost 1 base and 12 bases respectively, with 10 bases between them. There are 12 residues in the CDR3. The CDR3 DNA sequence: TGTGCCAGCAGTGAATCGAGGGATGGGCAGTTCTTC. Encoded protein: CASSESRDGQFF.

CDR3 loop: CASSPLGENSPLHF. The CDR3 nucleotides read TGTGCCAGCAGCCCCCTTGGGGAAAATTCACCCCTCCACTTT. The V and J genes are TRBV27 and TRBJ1-6; unclear D gene. Germline V gene sequence: CDR1 MNHEY, CDR2 SMNVEV (reference sequence). This CDR3 is built from 14 residues. Trimming cost V 6 bases and J 7 bases, with 13 bases left between them.

This clonotype was detected only a few times. This chain links TRBV3-1 with TRBJ1-2; 9 nucleotides agree with TRBD1. Losses at the gene ends were 0 bases for V and 4 bases for J; bases not matched to a gene: 9. The germline gives CDR1 LGHDT, CDR2 YNNKEL (reference sequence). The CDR3 is made up of 17 amino acids. CDR3 amino acids: CASSQDLGQGTSYGYTF. CDR3 sequence (DNA): TGTGCCAGCAGCCAAGATCTGGGACAGGGTACTAGCTATGGCTACACCTTC.

This clonotype was counted only a few times. The chain combines TRBV29-1 with TRBJ2-5, with 11 bases matching TRBD1. J lost 5 bases, V lost 4 bases, and 6 bases had no gene match. The CDR3 consists of 14 residues. Germline V gene sequence: CDR1 SQVTM, CDR2 ANQGSEA. CDR3 DNA: TGCAGCGTTGTGGGGACAGGGGGTGGGGAGACCCAGTACTTC. This gives the protein CSVVGTGGGETQYF. Together with reference TRBV29-1 and TRBJ2-5, the CDR3 gives the full variable domain: SAVISQKPSRDICQRGTSLTIQCQVDSQVTMMFWYRQQPGQSLTLIATANQGSEATYESGFVIDKFPISRPNLTFSTLTVSNMSPEDSSIYLCSVVGTGGGETQYFGPGTRLLVL.

Notes on this clonotype: The CDR3 ends on some other residue instead of the conserved phenylalanine or tryptophan, so this is likely a read error. The gene calls are TRBV4-1 and TRBJ2-6; no clear D. Per the germline V gene, CDR1 is MGHRA and CDR2 is YSYEKL. The CDR3 is 16 amino acids. Trimming shortened V by 0 bases and J by 7 bases, and 13 bases separated the two germline ends. CDR3 coding DNA: TGCGCCAGCAGCCAAGAATGGGGTAATCGTGCCAACGTCCTGACTGTC. Amino acids: CASSQEWGNRANVLTV.

Ten or more counts support this clonotype. This sequence joins TRBV6-5 and TRBJ1-3; no definite D call. V lost 4 bases, J lost 1 base, and 8 bases lay in between. This CDR3 has 14 amino acids. The germline gives CDR1 MNHEY, CDR2 SVGAGI. CDR3 protein: CASSFALSGNTIYF. As DNA, the CDR3 is TGTGCCAGCAGTTTTGCCCTTTCTGGAAACACCATATATTTT.

This clonotype was recorded at least ten times. The J gene is TRBJ1-1, the V gene TRBV27; 7 bases fit TRBD1. The CDR3 spans 11 residues. After removal of 6 bases from V and 6 bases from J, the junction contained 1 base not matched to a gene. CDR1 and CDR2 from the germline V gene are MNHEY and SMNVEV (reference sequence). The CDR3 region is CASRTGAEAFF. In DNA form, the CDR3 reads TGTGCCAGCAGAACAGGGGCTGAAGCTTTCTTT.

The table lists this clonotype with a few counts. This rearrangement joins TRBV13 to TRBJ1-1; 10 bases line up with TRBD1. Germline V gives CDR1 PRHDT, CDR2 FYEKMQ (reference sequence). The CDR3 is made up of 14 amino acids. With V trimmed by 6 bases and J by 3 bases, 4 bases remained unmatched. The CDR3 loop is CASSGDRGDTEAFF. The CDR3 nucleotides are TGTGCCAGCAGTGGGGACAGGGGCGACACTGAAGCTTTCTTT.

This clonotype was observed a few times. The J gene is TRBJ2-3, the V gene TRBV5-6, with D possibly matching TRBD2 (5 bases). V lost 4 bases and J lost 5, with 17 bases in between. Germline loops: CDR1 SGHDT, CDR2 YYEEEE. CDR3 length equals 15 residues. The CDR3 region has the DNA TGTGCCAGCAGCCGGTGGTCCCCGGAGGTAGATACGCAGTATTTT. It translates to CASSRWSPEVDTQYF.

This clonotype was seen many times. This rearrangement joins TRBV6-5 to TRBJ2-3; D gene unclear. Germline lookup yields CDR1 MNHEY and CDR2 SVGAGI. V gave up 1 base and J gave up 6 bases, with 8 bases separating them. There are 13 residues in the CDR3. The CDR3, as DNA: TGTGCCAGCAGTTACTGGGCCGGGGATACGCAGTATTTT. This codes for CASSYWAGDTQYF.

This clonotype has at least ten counts. The rearrangement joins TRBV20-1 to TRBJ1-5, with 7 nucleotides matching TRBD1. Trimming took 2 bases from V and 11 from J; bases not matched to a gene: 6. This CDR3 region has 12 residues. Germline-derived CDR1 and CDR2 are DFQATT and SNEGSKA (reference sequence). CDR3 residues: CSARLTGTAQHF. Here the CDR3 DNA reads TGCAGTGCTAGATTGACAGGGACGGCCCAGCATTTT.

This clonotype has at least ten counts. The chain combines TRBV7-2 with TRBJ2-5; D possibly uses TRBD1 or TRBD2 (5 bases each). CDR3 length equals 16 residues. CDR1 and CDR2 (germline): SGHTA, FQGNSA. The V and J ends lost 0 bases and 5 bases respectively, with 16 bases between them. The CDR3 sequence: CASSLAGAGVLETQYF. In nucleotides, the CDR3 is TGTGCCAGCAGCTTAGCAGGGGCCGGGGTTTTGGAGACCCAGTACTTC.

This clonotype was counted ten times or more. The chain uses TRBV20-1 and TRBJ2-3; 13 bases are shared with TRBD2. V was pared by 5 bases and J by 2 bases, with 7 bases of the junction left unmatched. There are 16 residues in the CDR3. Germline assignment: CDR1 DFQATT and CDR2 SNEGSKA (reference sequence). The chain's CDR3 is CSAGRLAGGYTDTQYF. CDR3 nucleotide sequence: TGCAGTGCTGGTCGACTAGCGGGGGGCTACACAGATACGCAGTATTTT.

The sample holds a few counts of this clonotype. V usage is TRBV18 and J usage is TRBJ2-5, with TRBD2 matching 7 bases. Germline V gives CDR1 KGHSH, CDR2 LQKENI. Unmatched junction bases numbered 9, after V lost 4 bases and J lost 4 bases. The CDR3 has 15 residues. Written as DNA, the CDR3 is TGTGCCAGCTCACAAGCTGGGGGGGATGGAGAGACCCAGTACTTC. Encoded protein: CASSQAGGDGETQYF.

This clonotype occurred a few times. The J gene is TRBJ2-7, the V gene TRBV14; 12 nucleotides align to TRBD2. The CDR3 has 16 amino acids. The germline V gene encodes CDR1 SGHDN and CDR2 FVKESK. The ends lost 2 bases at V and 6 bases at J; junction bases unmatched: 8. The CDR3 loop is CASSQFPTGLAGEQYF. In DNA, the CDR3 is TGTGCCAGCAGCCAATTTCCCACGGGACTAGCGGGCGAGCAGTACTTC.

This clonotype was observed a few times. The J gene is TRBJ2-7, the V gene TRBV30; D unresolved. In germline, CDR1 is GTSNPN, CDR2 SVGIG (reference sequence). This CDR3 comprises 14 residues. Between the trimmed V and J ends, which lost 1 base and 0 bases, there was a span of 10 bases. CDR3: CAWSGFSTSYEQYF. The CDR3 region has the DNA TGTGCCTGGAGTGGATTTAGTACCTCCTACGAGCAGTACTTC.

This clonotype occurred many times. The chain couples TRBV7-9 to TRBJ2-3; 10 nucleotides match TRBD2. The CDR3 consists of 19 residues. CDR1 is SEHNR, CDR2 FQNEAQ, per germline (reference sequence). The V gene end was trimmed by 6 bases and the J gene end by 3 bases; junction bases not matched to a gene: 18. The CDR3 sequence: CASSPRSLAGADRTDTQYF. In DNA form, the CDR3 reads TGTGCCAGCAGTCCCAGGTCCCTAGCGGGGGCCGATCGAACAGATACGCAGTATTTT.

This clonotype was recorded many times. V and J are TRBV5-1 and TRBJ2-7; D not certain. The germline CDR1 and CDR2 sequences are SGHRS and YFSETQ. Trimming cost V 4 bases and J 0 bases, with 11 bases left between them. The CDR3 consists of 14 residues. The CDR3 is CASSPARSSYEQYF. The CDR3 bases are TGCGCCAGCAGCCCCGCTAGGAGCTCCTACGAGCAGTACTTC.

This clonotype was detected many times. V gene TRBV4-3 combines with J gene TRBJ2-4, with 8 nucleotides matching TRBD1. The trim removed 0 bases at V and 0 bases at J, leaving 4 bases unmatched. Germline values: CDR1 LGHNA, CDR2 YSLEER. CDR3 length equals 17 residues. The CDR3 spells CASSQDGQGLAKNIQYF. The CDR3 region has the DNA TGCGCCAGCAGCCAAGATGGACAGGGTTTAGCCAAAAACATTCAGTACTTC.

The J gene is TRBJ2-7, the V gene TRBV2, with 12 bases aligning to TRBD1. The length of the CDR3 is 16 residues. Germline V gene lookup returns CDR1 SNHLY and CDR2 FYNNEI. V was pared by 1 base and J by 4 bases, with 5 bases of the junction left unmatched. The CDR3 sequence is CASSEGGTGGMYEQYF. The CDR3 region has the DNA TGTGCCAGCAGTGAAGGGGGGACAGGGGGCATGTACGAGCAGTACTTC.

The CDR3 DNA follows: TGTGCCAGCAGTTCCTTACCTAAGCCCTACGAGCAGTACTTC. Residues: CASSSLPKPYEQYF. The rearrangement links TRBV6-2 or TRBV6-3 to TRBJ2-7, with D uncertain. Germline V gene data show CDR1 as MNHEY and CDR2 as SVGEGT. V was trimmed by 4 bases and J by 2 bases, leaving 12 bases between them. CDR3 size: 14 residues.

Many counts were recorded for this clonotype. V usage is TRBV20-1 and J usage is TRBJ2-7, with no clear D. Germline lookup yields CDR1 DFQATT and CDR2 SNEGSKA (reference sequence). The V and J ends lost 4 bases and 2 bases respectively, with 9 bases between them. CDR3 size: 12 residues. The CDR3 coding sequence is TGCAGTGCTATCCTCGGACCCTACGAGCAGTACTTC. Translating gives CSAILGPYEQYF.